This T cell receptor beta chain was sequenced for a study of cytomegalovirus exposure and HLA in healthy donors. Points from the study as a whole: With later analysis, a missense DCLRE1C variant became linked to TCR beta V- and J-gene trimming. As immune exposure information, only CMV serostatus was available.

The PCR used 60 Vbeta and 13 Jbeta primers. In the study's own analysis: In a later analysis, the count reached about 80 million unique TCR beta chains, with 9 million to 11 million shared. Only in-frame clones appear in the TCRdb table, and some are missing; sequencing was by immunoSEQ multiplex PCR. V and J calls plus clone size are reproduced from that table; the DNA served to infer D and trimming. The table shows about 130,000 clones, with about 70% occurring only once. This CDR3 is built from 12 residues. Deletions cut 5 bases from V and 6 bases from J, with 10 bases between. Looked up from germline, CDR1 is MGHDK and CDR2 is SYGVNS. As to this clone: As yet, its antigen is unknown.

V and J are TRBV25-1 and TRBJ1-2; D perhaps matches TRBD1 (6 bases). This receptor was obtained from a woman in her forties in good health and CMV-seropositive. The material sequenced was PBMCs. The CDR3 reads CASSSRQDGYTF. The CDR3 region has the DNA TGTGCCAGCAGTTCTAGACAGGATGGCTACACCTTC.